This note documents a single T cell receptor beta chain sequence. Its recognized antigen is unknown. No base quality values were provided; no much bigger clone lies one nucleotide off. Library preparation used 5' RACE. This sample was sequenced with an Illumina HiSeq 2500. A second PCR of roughly 6 to 11 cycles was run with a J-beta primer mix and a sample-barcoded 5' primer. A template-switch 5' adaptor carrying 12 random nucleotides introduced a unique molecular identifier onto each TCR beta cDNA molecule. Each sample yielded at least 2.5 million CDR3-containing paired-end reads. First-strand cDNA was synthesized from all RNA with the Mint cDNA synthesis kit, primed by a TRBC-specific oligonucleotide. Following uracil-DNA glycosylase treatment, all cDNA underwent a first 18-cycle PCR with the universal primers M1SS and BC2_uni_R. The study's processing was this. For normalization, 1 million high-quality reads were randomly selected from each sample, with every read carrying a distinct molecular identifier. Reads with shared molecular identifiers were discarded instead of being binned into consensus sequences. MiTCR, with a Q25 quality threshold and the strictest error-elimination algorithm, was used for CDR3 identification, clonotype clustering and error correction. A nonparametric unseen species model using Euler transformation provided a lower-bound estimate of total TCR beta diversity. Using fastp at Q25 and MiXCR, TCRdb reprocessed the public reads and kept productive beta chains. Here each entry gathers all rows of one CDR3 protein and keeps the most common genes and DNA. These V and J calls are TCRdb output, not the study's own analysis. The sample has about 680,000 distinct CDR3 sequences on record, about 52% of them singletons. Jointly, the top ten make up roughly 34% of the sample.

The germline V gene encodes CDR1 SNHLY and CDR2 FYNNEI. V is cut by 2 bases and J by 10 bases, and the space between the germline ends is 18 bases. The CDR3 has 15 amino acids, counting the end cysteine and phenylalanine. The CDR3 DNA has 45 bases and is translated from base 1. The sample belongs to a study of blood T cells in healthy people across ages (dated by TCRdb to the mid-2010s). As for the study more broadly: In model experiments, template switching captured roughly one uniquely barcoded TCR beta cDNA molecule for every two T cells. The study measured age-related changes in TCR beta repertoire diversity using deep sequencing normalized with unique cDNA molecular identifiers. Donors were grouped into four age groups: young (average 16 years), middle-aged (39), aged (about 60) and long-lived (around 80). To avoid experimental bias, donors of different ages were distributed randomly across sequencing lanes. Using the same blood draw, the study looked at two additional independent replicas of 1 million unique cDNA reads for two donors, one aged 18 to 30 and the other aged 80 or older.

Systemically healthy Caucasian individuals from Russia, some 40 in total and aged about 6 to 100 years, were included as donors. Ten milliliters of peripheral blood were drawn from each donor into EDTA-treated Vacutainer tubes. Ficoll-Paque density-gradient centrifugation was used to isolate PBMCs, with at least 7 million obtained per sample. Trizol reagent was used to extract total RNA from the PBMCs, yielding at least 5 micrograms per sample. For every donor, flow cytometry on a PBMC aliquot measured the percentage of naive CD45RAhigh/CD27high T cells. Results and caveats for the whole study, not just this receptor: Compared with the aged group, more naive CD4+ T cells, fewer expanded clones and increased TCR diversity were shown by the long-lived group, suggesting age selection. There was a strong correlation between observed TCR beta diversity and the percentage of naive T cells measured by flow cytometry. Estimates of total diversity from one million sequenced T cells were regarded as lower bounds and underestimates. Conclusive comparison of naive and antigen-experienced compartments was prevented by the profiling of bulk unsorted PBMCs. Because donor CMV infection status was unknown, age-related changes in expanded clonotypes were potentially confounded. As age increased, observed TCR beta diversity per million T cells dropped in a roughly linear way, and a significant reduction was already evident by age 40.

The chain uses TRBV2 and TRBJ2-1; matching of 5 bases hints at TRBD1 as the D gene. The source material was blood. This sequence was found in a woman between 55 and 75 years old in good health. The CDR3 is CASSETTIRYREQFF. The DNA sequence is as follows: TGTGCCAGCAGTGAAACCACCATTAGATACAGGGAGCAGTTCTTC.